This T cell receptor beta chain was observed in a study of blood T cell repertoires in COVID-19. Study details: Both acute and convalescent COVID-19 samples were obtained from the United States, Italy and Spain. T cells, B-cell-depleted T cells, or PBMCs provided the cDNA or gDNA that served as material.

V lost 5 bases and J lost 4, with 21 bases in between. Germline CDR1 SGHTA, CDR2 FQGNSA. The CDR3 covers 17 residues. The authors' processing: Amplified reference gene primers provided the basis for estimating nucleated cell counts. The assay was immunoSEQ multiplex PCR, and TCRdb's table has in-frame clones only and misses some. V and J calls and clone size are copied from that table; D and trimming were computed from the DNA. The sample has approximately 30,000 clones, about nine tenths seen once. The sequencing input was peripheral blood. This rearrangement joins TRBV7-2 to TRBJ1-5; unclear D gene. The TCR sequence derives from a man between 70 and 80 years old with active or convalescent COVID-19. The chain's CDR3 is CASSLPQLNRRNQPQHF. CDR3 coding DNA: TGTGCCAGCAGCCTCCCCCAACTCAACAGACGGAATCAGCCCCAGCATTTT.